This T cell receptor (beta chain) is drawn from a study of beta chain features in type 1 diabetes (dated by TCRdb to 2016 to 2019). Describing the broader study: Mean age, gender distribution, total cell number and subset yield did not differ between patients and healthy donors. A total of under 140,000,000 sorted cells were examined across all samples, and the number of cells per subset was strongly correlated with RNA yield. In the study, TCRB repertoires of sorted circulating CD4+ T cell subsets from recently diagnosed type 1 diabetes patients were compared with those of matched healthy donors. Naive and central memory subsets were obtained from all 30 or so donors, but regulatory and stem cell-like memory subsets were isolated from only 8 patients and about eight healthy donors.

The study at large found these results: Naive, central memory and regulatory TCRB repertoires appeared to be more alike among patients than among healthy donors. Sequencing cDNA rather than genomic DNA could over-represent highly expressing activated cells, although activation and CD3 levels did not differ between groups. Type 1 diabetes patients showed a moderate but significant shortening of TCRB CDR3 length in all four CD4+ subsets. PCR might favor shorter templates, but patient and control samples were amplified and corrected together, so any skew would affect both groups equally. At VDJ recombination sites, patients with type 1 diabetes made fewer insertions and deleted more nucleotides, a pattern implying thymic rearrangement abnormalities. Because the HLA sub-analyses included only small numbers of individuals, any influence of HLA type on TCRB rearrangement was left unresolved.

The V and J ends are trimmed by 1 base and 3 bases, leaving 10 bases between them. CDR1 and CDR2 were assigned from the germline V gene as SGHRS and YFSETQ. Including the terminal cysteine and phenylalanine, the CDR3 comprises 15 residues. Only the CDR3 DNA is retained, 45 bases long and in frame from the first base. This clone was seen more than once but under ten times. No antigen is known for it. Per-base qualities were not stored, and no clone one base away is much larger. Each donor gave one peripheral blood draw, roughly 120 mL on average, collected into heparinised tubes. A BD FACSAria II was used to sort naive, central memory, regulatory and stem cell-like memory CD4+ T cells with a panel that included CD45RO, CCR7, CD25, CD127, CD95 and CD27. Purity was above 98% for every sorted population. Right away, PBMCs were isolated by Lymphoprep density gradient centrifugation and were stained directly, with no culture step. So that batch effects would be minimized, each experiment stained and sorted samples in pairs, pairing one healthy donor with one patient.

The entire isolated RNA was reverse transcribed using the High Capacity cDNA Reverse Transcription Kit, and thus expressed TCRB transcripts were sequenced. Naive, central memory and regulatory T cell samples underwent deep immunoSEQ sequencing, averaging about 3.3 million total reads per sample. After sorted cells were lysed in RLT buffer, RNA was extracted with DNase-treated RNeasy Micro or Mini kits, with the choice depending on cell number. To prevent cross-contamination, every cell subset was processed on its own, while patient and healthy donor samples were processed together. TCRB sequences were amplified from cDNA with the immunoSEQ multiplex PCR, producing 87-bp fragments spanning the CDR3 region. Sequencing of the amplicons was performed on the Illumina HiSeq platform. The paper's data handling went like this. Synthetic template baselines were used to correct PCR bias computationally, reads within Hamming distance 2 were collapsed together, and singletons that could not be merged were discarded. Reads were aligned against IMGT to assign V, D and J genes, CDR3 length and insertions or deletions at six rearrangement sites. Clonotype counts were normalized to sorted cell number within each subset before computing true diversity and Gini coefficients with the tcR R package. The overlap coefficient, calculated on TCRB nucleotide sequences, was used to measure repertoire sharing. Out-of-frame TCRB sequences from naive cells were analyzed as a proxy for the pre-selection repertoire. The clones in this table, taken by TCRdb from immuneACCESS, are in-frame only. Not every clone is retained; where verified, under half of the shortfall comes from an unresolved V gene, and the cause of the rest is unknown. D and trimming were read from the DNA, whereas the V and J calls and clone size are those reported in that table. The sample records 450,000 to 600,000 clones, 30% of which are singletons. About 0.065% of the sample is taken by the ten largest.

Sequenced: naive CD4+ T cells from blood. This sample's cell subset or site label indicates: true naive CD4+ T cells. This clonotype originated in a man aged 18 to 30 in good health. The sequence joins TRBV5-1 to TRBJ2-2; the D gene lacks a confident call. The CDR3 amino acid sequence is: CASSLSMADTGELFF. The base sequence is TGCGCCAGCAGCTTGTCCATGGCGGACACCGGGGAGCTGTTTTTT.